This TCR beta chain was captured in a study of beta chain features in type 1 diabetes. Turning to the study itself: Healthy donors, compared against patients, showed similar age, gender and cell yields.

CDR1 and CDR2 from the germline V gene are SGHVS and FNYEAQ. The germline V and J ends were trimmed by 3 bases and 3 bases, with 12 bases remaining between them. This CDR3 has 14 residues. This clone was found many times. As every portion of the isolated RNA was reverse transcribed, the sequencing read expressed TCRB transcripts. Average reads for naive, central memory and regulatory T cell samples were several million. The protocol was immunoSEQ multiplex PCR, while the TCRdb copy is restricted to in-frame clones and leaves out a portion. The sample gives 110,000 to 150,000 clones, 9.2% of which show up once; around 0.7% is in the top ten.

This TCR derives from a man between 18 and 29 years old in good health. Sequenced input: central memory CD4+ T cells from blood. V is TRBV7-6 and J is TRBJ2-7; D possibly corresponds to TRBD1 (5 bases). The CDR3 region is CASSFRQGDYEQYF. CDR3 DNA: TGTGCCAGCAGCTTTCGGCAGGGCGACTACGAGCAGTACTTC.